Given below is one T cell receptor (beta chain) in context. Its antigen remains unidentified. All the people who gave samples were healthy bone marrow donors. The sample belongs to a study of cytomegalovirus exposure and HLA in healthy donors. Points from the study as a whole: A previous analysis found most TCR beta V segments productive roughly 87% or roughly 30% of the time.

PCR involved 60 Vbeta and 13 Jbeta primers. The data were produced by immunoSEQ multiplex PCR, yet TCRdb's version contains in-frame clones alone and is incomplete. The table has 85,000 to 130,000 clones, about 9.5% seen once. The CDR3 covers 15 residues. The V end lost 2 bases, the J end lost 8 bases, and 15 bases lay between the germline ends. The germline V gene encodes CDR1 MNHEY and CDR2 SVGAGI. The chain couples TRBV6-5 to TRBJ1-4; tentatively, D is TRBD1 (5 bases). The specimen sequenced was PBMCs. The TCR was taken from a man aged 35-49 years in good health and CMV-seropositive. In nucleotides, the CDR3 is TGTGCCAGCAGTTACGGATCAGGGAAAGGCGAAAAACTGTTTTTT. It encodes CASSYGSGKGEKLFF.